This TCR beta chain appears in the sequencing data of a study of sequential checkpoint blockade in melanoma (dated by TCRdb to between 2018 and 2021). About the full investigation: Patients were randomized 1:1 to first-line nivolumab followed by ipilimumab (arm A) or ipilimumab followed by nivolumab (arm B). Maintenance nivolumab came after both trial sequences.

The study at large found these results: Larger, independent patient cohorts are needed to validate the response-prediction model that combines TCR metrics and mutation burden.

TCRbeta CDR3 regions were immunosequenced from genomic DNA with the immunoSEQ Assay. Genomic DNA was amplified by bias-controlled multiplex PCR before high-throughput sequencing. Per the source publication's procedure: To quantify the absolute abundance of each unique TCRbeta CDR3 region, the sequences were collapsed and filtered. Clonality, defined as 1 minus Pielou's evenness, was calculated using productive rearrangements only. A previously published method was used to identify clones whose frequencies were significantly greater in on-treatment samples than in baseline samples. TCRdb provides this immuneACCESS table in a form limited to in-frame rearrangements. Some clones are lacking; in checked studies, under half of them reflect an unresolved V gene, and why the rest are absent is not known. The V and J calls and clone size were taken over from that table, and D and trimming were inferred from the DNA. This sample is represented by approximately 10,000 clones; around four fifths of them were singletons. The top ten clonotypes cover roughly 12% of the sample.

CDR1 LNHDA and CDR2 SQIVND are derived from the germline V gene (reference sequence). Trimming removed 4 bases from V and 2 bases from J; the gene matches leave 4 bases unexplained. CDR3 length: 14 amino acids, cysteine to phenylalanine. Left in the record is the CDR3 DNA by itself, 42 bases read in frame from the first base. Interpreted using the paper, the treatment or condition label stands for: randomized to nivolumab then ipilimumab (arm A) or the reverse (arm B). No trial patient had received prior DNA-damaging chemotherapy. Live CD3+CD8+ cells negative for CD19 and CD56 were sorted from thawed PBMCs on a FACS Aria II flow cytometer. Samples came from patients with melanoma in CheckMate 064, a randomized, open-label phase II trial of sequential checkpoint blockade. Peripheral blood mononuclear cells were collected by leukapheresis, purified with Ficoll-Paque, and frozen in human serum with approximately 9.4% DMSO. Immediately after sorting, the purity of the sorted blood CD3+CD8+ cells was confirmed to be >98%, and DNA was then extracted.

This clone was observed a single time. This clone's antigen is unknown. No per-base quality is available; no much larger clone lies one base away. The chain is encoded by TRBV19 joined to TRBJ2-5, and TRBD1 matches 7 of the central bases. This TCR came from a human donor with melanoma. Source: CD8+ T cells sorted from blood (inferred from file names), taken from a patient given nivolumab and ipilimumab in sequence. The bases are TGTGCCAGTAGTACCGGCAGGGGGCAAGAGACCCAGTACTTC. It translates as CASSTGRGQETQYF. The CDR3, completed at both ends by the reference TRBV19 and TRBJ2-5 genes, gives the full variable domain DGGITQSPKYLFRKEGQNVTLSCEQNLNHDAMYWYRQDPGQGLRLIYYSQIVNDFQKGDIAEGYSVSREKKESFPLTVTSAQKNPTAFYLCASSTGRGQETQYFGPGTRLLVL.